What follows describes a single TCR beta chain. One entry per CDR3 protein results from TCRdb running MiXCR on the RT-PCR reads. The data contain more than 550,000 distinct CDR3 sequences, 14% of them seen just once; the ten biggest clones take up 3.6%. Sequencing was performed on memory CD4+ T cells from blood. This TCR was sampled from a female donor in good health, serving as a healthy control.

This CDR3 is CASSESPHAYNEQFF. The CDR3 nucleotides read TGTGCCAGCAGCGAATCTCCACACGCTTACAATGAGCAGTTCTTC. The chain is built from TRBV2 and TRBJ2-1; D uncertain. The CDR3 has 15 amino acids. V gave up 6 bases and J gave up 4 bases, with 16 bases separating them. The germline V gene has CDR1 SNHLY and CDR2 FYNNEI.